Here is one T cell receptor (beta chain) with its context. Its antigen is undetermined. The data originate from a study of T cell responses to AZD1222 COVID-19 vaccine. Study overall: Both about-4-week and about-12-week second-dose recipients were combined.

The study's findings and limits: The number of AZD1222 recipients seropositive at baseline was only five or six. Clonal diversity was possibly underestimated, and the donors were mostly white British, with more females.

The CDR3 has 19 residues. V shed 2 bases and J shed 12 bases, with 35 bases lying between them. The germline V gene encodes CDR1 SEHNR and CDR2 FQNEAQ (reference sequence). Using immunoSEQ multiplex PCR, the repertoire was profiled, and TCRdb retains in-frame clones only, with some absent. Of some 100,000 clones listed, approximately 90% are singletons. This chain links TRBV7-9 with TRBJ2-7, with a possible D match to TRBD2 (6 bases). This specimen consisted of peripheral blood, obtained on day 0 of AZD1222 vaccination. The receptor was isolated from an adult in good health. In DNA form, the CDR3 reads TGTGCCAGCAGCTTAACGACCGGAGGGGAACAGACACCCTTGCTACCCCTGTACTTC. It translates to CASSLTTGGEQTPLLPLYF.